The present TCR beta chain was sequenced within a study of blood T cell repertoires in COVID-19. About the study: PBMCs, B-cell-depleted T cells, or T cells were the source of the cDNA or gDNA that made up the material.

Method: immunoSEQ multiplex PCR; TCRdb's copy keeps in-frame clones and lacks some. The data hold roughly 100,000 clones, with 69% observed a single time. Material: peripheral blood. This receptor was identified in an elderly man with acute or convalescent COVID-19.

Here the CDR3 DNA reads TGTGCCAGTAGGATTGCGGCGAGGGGCAATCAGCCCCAGCATTTT. Translation gives CASRIAARGNQPQHF. The rearrangement links TRBV19 to TRBJ1-5; D is unresolved. This CDR3 has 15 amino acids. V shed 6 bases and J shed 2 bases, with 14 bases lying between them. Looked up from germline, CDR1 is LNHDA and CDR2 is SQIVND (reference sequence).